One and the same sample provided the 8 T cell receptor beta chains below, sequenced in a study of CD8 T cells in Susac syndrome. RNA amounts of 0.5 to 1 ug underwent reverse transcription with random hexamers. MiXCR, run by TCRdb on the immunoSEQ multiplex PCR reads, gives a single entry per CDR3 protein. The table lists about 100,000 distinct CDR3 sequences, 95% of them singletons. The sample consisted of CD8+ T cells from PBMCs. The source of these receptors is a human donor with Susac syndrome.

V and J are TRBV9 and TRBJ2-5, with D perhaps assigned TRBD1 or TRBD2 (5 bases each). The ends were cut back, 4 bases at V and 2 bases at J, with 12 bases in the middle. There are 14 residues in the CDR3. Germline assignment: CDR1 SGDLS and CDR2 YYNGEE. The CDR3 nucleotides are TGTGCCAGCAGCCCGTGGGACCGTCAAGAGACCCAGTACTTC. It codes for CASSPWDRQETQYF. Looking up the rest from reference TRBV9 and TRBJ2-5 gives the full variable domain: DSGVTQTPKHLITATGQRVTLRCSPRSGDLSVYWYQQSLDQGLQFLIQYYNGEERAKGNILERFSAQQFPDLHSELNLSSLELGDSALYFCASSPWDRQETQYFGPGTRLLVL.

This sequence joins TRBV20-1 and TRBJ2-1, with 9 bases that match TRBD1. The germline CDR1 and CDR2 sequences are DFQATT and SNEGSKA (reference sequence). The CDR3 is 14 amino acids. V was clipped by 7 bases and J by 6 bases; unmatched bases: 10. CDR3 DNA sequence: TGCAGTGGAGACCCGGGACAGGGCCTCAATGAGCAGTTCTTC. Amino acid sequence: CSGDPGQGLNEQFF.

The CDR3 nucleotides read TGTGCCAGCAGCCCCAGGGTAGCGGGGGGCCAAGAGACCCAGTACTTC. It encodes CASSPRVAGGQETQYF. This rearrangement joins TRBV12-3 or TRBV12-4 to TRBJ2-5, with 10 bases identical to TRBD2. The CDR3 loop spans 16 amino acids. J lost 1 base, V lost 6 bases, and 8 bases had no gene match.

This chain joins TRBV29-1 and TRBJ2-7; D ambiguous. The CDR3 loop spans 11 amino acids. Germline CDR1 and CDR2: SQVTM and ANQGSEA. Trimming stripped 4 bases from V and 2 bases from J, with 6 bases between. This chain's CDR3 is CSVVRAYEQYF. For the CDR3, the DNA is TGCAGCGTTGTACGGGCCTACGAGCAGTACTTC.

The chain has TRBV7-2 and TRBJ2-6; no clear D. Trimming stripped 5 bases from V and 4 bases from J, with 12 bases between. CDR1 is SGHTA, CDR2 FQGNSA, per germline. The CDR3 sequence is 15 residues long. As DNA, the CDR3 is TGTGCCAGCAGCAGCCCAGGCGGCGGGGCCAACGTCCTGACTTTC. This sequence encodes CASSSPGGGANVLTF.

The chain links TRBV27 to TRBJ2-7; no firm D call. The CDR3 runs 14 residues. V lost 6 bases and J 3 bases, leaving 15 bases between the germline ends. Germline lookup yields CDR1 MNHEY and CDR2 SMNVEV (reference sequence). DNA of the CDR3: TGTGCCAGCAGCCCTTCCCCGGGTGACTACGAGCAGTACTTC. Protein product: CASSPSPGDYEQYF.

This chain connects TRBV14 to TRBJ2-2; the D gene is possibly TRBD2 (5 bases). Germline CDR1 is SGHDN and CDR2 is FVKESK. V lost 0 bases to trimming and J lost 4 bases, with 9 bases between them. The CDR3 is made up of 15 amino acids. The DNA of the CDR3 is TGTGCCAGCAGCCAAGATGAGGGAGTCACCGGGGAGCTGTTTTTT. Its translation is CASSQDEGVTGELFF. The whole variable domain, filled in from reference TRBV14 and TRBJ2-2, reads EAGVTQFPSHSVIEKGQTVTLRCDPISGHDNLYWYRRVMGKEIKFLLHFVKESKQDESGMPNNRFLAERTGGTYSTLKVQPAELEDSGVYFCASSQDEGVTGELFFGEGSRLTVL.

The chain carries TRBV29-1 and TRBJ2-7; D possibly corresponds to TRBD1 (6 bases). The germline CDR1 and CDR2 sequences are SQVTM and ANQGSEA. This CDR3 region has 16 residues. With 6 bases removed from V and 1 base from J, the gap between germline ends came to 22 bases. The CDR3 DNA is TGCAGCGTAGGAGGACAGAGAACAGCCGTATCCTACGAGCAGTACTTC. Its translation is CSVGGQRTAVSYEQYF.